A single sample gave rise to the 9 T cell receptor beta chains below, sequenced in a study of post-analysis software for immune sequencing data. Tagging with unique molecular identifiers was a feature of the TCR beta cDNA libraries. MiXCR, run by TCRdb on the PCR reads, gives a single entry per CDR3 protein. The sample shows hundreds of thousands of distinct CDR3 sequences, approximately 59% of them seen only once. Study observations and caveats: The study found TRBV5-6, TRBV5-1 and TRBV20-1 among roughly 5 TRBV segments more frequent in patients than controls.

No antigen has been identified for these receptors. Source material: blood. These receptors all stem from a girl under 10 years old with multiple sclerosis.

V usage is TRBV2 and J usage is TRBJ1-5; D remains ambiguous. The CDR3 covers 14 residues. V shed 3 bases and J shed 3 bases, with 9 bases lying between them. Germline-derived CDR1 and CDR2 are SNHLY and FYNNEI. The CDR3, as DNA: TGTGCCAGCAGTGAGGACGGATTCAATCAGCCCCAGCATTTT. It codes for CASSEDGFNQPQHF.

The chain uses TRBV20-1 and TRBJ2-1, with no clear D. The CDR3 consists of 15 residues. Germline V lookup: CDR1 DFQATT, CDR2 SNEGSKA (reference sequence). The V end was cut by 0 bases, the J end by 8 bases, with 17 bases between. CDR3 region: CSARDPLKAGDEQFF. In nucleotides, the CDR3 is TGCAGTGCTAGAGATCCCCTCAAGGCAGGCGATGAGCAGTTCTTC.

The J gene is TRBJ1-2, the V gene TRBV7-2; tentative D call: TRBD1 (5 bases). Germline V gene lookup returns CDR1 SGHTA and CDR2 FQGNSA. Trimming cost V 1 base and J 8 bases, with 17 bases left between them. This CDR3 comprises 15 residues. CDR3 sequence reads: CASSLGASQGGGYTF. CDR3 DNA sequence: TGTGCCAGCAGCTTAGGCGCAAGTCAGGGCGGCGGCTACACCTTC.

Notes on this clonotype: Mismatch with germline at one junction end may stem from a read error. Written as DNA, the CDR3 is TGCGCCAGCAGCAAAGAGTTACTAGCGGGGGGATACCAAGAGACCCAGTACTTC. Protein product: CASSKELLAGGYQETQYF. This chain joins TRBV4-3 and TRBJ2-5, with 12 nucleotides matching TRBD2. The CDR3 sequence is 18 residues long. Germline-derived CDR1 and CDR2 are LGHNA and YSLEER.

The gene calls are TRBV20-1 and TRBJ2-5; 13 bases map to TRBD2. This CDR3 has 16 amino acids. V shed 5 bases, J shed 5 bases, and the junction held 11 bases outside the gene matches. CDR1 is DFQATT, CDR2 SNEGSKA, per germline (reference sequence). CDR3 loop: CSAPRLAGGLRETQYF. DNA of the CDR3: TGCAGTGCTCCCCGACTAGCGGGAGGCCTTAGGGAGACCCAGTACTTC.

This chain joins TRBV10-3 and TRBJ1-2, with a possible D match to TRBD1 (6 bases). Trimming took off 4 bases at V and 4 bases at J, with 13 bases between the two ends. CDR3 length equals 14 residues. In germline, CDR1 is ENHRY, CDR2 SYGVKD. In nucleotides, the CDR3 is TGTGCCATCAGTGGAAAAAGGGGGACCTATGGCTACACCTTC. Its translation: CAISGKRGTYGYTF.

This clonotype appeared a few times. This CDR3 reads CSARSRTSGAKNEQFF. Here the CDR3 DNA reads TGCAGTGCTAGATCCCGGACTAGCGGGGCTAAGAATGAGCAGTTCTTC. The chain is built from TRBV20-1 and TRBJ2-1, with TRBD2 matching 12 bases. The CDR3 is made up of 16 amino acids. After removal of 2 bases from V and 7 bases from J, the junction contained 9 bases not matched to a gene. CDR1 is DFQATT, CDR2 SNEGSKA, per germline (reference sequence).

There are a few counts of this clonotype. The chain carries TRBV7-2 and TRBJ2-1, with 8 bases aligning to TRBD1. The CDR3 has 17 amino acids. After removal of 4 bases from V and 8 bases from J, the junction contained 16 bases not matched to a gene. Germline CDR1 reads SGHTA; CDR2 reads FQGNSA. The CDR3: CASSSAIWTGSMDEQFF. CDR3 in DNA: TGTGCCAGCAGCTCAGCCATCTGGACAGGGTCTATGGATGAGCAGTTCTTC.

This clonotype is a singleton in its sample. The J gene is TRBJ2-2, the V gene TRBV10-3; D remains ambiguous. Trimming removed 3 bases at V and 4 bases at J, with 9 bases between. This CDR3 has 14 amino acids. Germline-derived CDR1 and CDR2 are ENHRY and SYGVKD. CDR3 amino acids: CAISEVRSTGELFF. The CDR3 DNA sequence: TGTGCCATCAGTGAAGTACGTAGCACCGGGGAGCTGTTTTTT.